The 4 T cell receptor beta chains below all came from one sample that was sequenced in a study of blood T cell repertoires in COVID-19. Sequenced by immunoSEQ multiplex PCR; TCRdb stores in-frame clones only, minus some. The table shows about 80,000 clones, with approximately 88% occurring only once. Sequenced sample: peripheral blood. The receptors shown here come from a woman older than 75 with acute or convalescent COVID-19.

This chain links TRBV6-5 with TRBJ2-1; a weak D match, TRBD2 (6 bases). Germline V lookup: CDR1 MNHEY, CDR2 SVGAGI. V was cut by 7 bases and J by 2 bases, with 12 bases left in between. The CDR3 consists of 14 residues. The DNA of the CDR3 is TGTGCCAGCATCAGGACGGGGGCCTACAATGAGCAGTTCTTC. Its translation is CASIRTGAYNEQFF.

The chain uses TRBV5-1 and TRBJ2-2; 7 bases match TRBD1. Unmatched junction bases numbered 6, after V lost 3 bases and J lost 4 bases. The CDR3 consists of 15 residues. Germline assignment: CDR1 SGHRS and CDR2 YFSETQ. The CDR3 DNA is TGCGCCAGCAGCTCCCAACAGGGGTCCACCGGGGAGCTGTTTTTT. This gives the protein CASSSQQGSTGELFF.

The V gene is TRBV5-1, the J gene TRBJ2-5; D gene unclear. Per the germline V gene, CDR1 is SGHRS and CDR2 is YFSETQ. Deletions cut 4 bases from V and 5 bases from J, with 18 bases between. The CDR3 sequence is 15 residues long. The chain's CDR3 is CASSLTDGLRETQYF. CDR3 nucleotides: TGCGCCAGCAGCCTAACCGACGGCCTGAGGGAGACCCAGTACTTC.

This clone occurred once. Written as DNA, the CDR3 is TGCAGCGTTGATGCGCAGAACACTGAAGCTTTCTTT. The encoded protein is CSVDAQNTEAFF. J is TRBJ1-1 and V is TRBV29-1; no firm D call. The V end lost 3 bases, the J end lost 1 base, and 6 bases lay between the germline ends. This CDR3 is built from 12 residues. Germline values: CDR1 SQVTM, CDR2 ANQGSEA. Supplemented by reference TRBV29-1 and TRBJ1-1, the full variable domain reads SAVISQKPSRDICQRGTSLTIQCQVDSQVTMMFWYRQQPGQSLTLIATANQGSEATYESGFVIDKFPISRPNLTFSTLTVSNMSPEDSSIYLCSVDAQNTEAFFGQGTRLTVV.